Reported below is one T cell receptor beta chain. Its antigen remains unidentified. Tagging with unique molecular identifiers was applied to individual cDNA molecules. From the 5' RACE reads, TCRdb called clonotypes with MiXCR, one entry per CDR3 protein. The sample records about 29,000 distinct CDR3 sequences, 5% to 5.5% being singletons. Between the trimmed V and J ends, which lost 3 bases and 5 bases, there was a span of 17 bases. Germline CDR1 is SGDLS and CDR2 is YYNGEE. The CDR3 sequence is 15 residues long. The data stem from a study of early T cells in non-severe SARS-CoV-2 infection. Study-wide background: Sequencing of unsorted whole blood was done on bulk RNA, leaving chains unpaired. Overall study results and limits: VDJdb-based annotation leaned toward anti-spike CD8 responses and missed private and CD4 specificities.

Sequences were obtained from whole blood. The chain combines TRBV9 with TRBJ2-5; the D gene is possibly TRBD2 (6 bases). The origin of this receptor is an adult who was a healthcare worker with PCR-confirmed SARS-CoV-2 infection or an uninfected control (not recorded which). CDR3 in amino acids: CASSAEGLARETQYF. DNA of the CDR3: TGTGCCAGCAGCGCGGAGGGGCTAGCTCGGGAGACCCAGTACTTC.